This TCR beta chain comes out of a study of early T cells in non-severe SARS-CoV-2 infection. The wider study: Whole-blood bulk RNA, unsorted, was sequenced, and chains were unpaired. Whole-study findings and limits: VDJdb matching favored anti-spike CD8 responses, missing private and CD4 specificities.

The TCR library protocol attached unique molecular identifiers to the individual cDNA molecules. Via MiXCR, TCRdb re-called the 5' RACE reads, giving one row per CDR3 protein. The table includes 80,000 to 95,000 distinct CDR3 sequences, about 12% detected once. Regarding this clonotype: The antigen is undetermined.

The CDR3 is made up of 15 amino acids. The ends were cut back, 11 bases at V and 0 bases at J, with 19 bases in the middle. Germline V gives CDR1 ENHRY, CDR2 SYGVKD. Material for sequencing was whole blood. The receptor was isolated from an adult who was a healthcare worker with PCR-confirmed SARS-CoV-2 infection or an uninfected control (not recorded which). The V gene is TRBV10-3, the J gene TRBJ1-1; perhaps TRBD1 as D (5 bases). CDR3 coding DNA: TGTGCCGCAACCCGGGGCCGTAACATGAACACTGAAGCTTTCTTT. It translates to CAATRGRNMNTEAFF.